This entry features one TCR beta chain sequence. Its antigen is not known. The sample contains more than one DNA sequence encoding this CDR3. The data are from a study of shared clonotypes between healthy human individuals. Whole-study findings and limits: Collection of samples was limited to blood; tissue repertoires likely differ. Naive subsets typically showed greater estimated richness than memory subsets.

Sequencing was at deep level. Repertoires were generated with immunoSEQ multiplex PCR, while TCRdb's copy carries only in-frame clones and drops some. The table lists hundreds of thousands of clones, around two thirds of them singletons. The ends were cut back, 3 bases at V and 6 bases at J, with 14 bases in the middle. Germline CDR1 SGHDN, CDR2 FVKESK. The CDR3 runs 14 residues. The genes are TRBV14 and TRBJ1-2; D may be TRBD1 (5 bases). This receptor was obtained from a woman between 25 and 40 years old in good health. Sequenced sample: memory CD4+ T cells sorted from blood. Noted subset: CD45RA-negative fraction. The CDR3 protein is CASSQAGTGNGYTF. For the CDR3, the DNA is TGTGCCAGCAGCCAGGCCGGGACGGGGAATGGCTACACCTTC.